Ten or more counts support the clone carrying this TCR beta chain. What it recognizes is unknown. Trimming removed 6 bases from V and 1 base from J, with 12 bases in between. CDR1 and CDR2 from the germline V gene are LNHDA and SQIVND (reference sequence). This CDR3 comprises 14 residues. This sample is part of a study of T cells in Graves' hyperthyroidism and ophthalmopathy. Whole-study findings and limits: Researchers found most expanded thyroid clonotypes above 0.001 in blood as well.

Regions amplified from RNA transcripts were the TCR beta CDR3 regions. HTBI primers were employed in a first-round RT-PCR of the TCR CDR3. TCRdb re-called the multiplex PCR reads through MiXCR, storing one row per CDR3 protein. The sample has about 290,000 distinct CDR3 sequences; 13% are singletons. The patients, who ranged from 18 to 65 in age, presented with newly diagnosed hyperthyroidism lasting under 2 months. For the diagnoses, clinical symptoms, serum thyroxine and TRAb, thyroid ultrasound and orbital computed tomography were used. The source of the PBMCs was around 9 ml of fresh peripheral blood.

The origin of this receptor is a woman under 40 with Graves' hyperthyroidism that later progressed to Graves' ophthalmopathy. The rearrangement joins TRBV19 to TRBJ1-1; D is undetermined. The sample was blood. CDR3 sequence reads: CASRPDGKNTEAFF. In DNA form, the CDR3 reads TGTGCCAGTAGACCTGACGGAAAGAACACTGAAGCTTTCTTT.